The next 27 T cell receptor beta chains were all read from a single sample in a study of cytomegalovirus exposure and HLA in healthy donors. A multiplex PCR was run with 60 Vbeta primers and 13 Jbeta primers. Here immunoSEQ multiplex PCR was the method, and the copy in TCRdb shows in-frame clones only, minus some. The sample is made up of about 76,000 clones, and the top ten hold roughly 5.2% of it. Sequenced material: PBMCs. These receptors originate from a woman in her thirties or forties in good health and CMV-seropositive.

The chain has TRBV9 and TRBJ2-7, with D perhaps TRBD2 (5 bases). Germline V lookup: CDR1 SGDLS, CDR2 YYNGEE. V was cut by 3 bases and J by 4 bases, with 8 bases left in between. CDR3 length equals 12 residues. The CDR3 here is CASSGTGYEQYF. As DNA, the CDR3 is TGTGCCAGCAGCGGGACTGGTTACGAGCAGTACTTC.

The chain has TRBV27 and TRBJ2-7; TRBD2 aligns across 9 bases. CDR1 is MNHEY, CDR2 SMNVEV, per germline (reference sequence). With V trimmed by 4 bases and J by 6 bases, 10 bases remained unmatched. CDR3 size: 15 residues. CDR3: CASSWTTGAGGEQYF. DNA of the CDR3: TGTGCCAGCAGTTGGACTACAGGAGCGGGAGGCGAGCAGTACTTC.

About this clone itself: This CDR3 is also generated by other DNA sequences in the sample. The gene calls are TRBV5-1 and TRBJ1-1; TRBD1 aligns across 8 bases. The CDR3 sequence is 17 residues long. Germline V lookup: CDR1 SGHRS, CDR2 YFSETQ. Trimming cost V 4 bases and J 2 bases; bases outside gene matches: 13. The CDR3 here is CASSTRRQGSGNTEAFF. The CDR3 DNA reads TGCGCCAGCAGCACTCGAAGACAGGGGAGCGGTAACACTGAAGCTTTCTTT.

The chain uses TRBV5-4 and TRBJ1-6; 7 nucleotides match TRBD1. Per germline, CDR1 SGHNT and CDR2 YYREEE (reference sequence). The CDR3 is 15 amino acids. V was clipped by 4 bases and J by 6 bases; unmatched bases: 7. As DNA, the CDR3 is TGTGCCAGCAGCCCCCGACAGGGAGGTAATTCACCCCTCCACTTT. Translated, it gives CASSPRQGGNSPLHF.

The chain joins TRBV27 to TRBJ1-2, with D unclear. This CDR3 is 14 amino acids long. The V end was cut by 6 bases, the J end by 1 base, with 12 bases between. From germline, CDR1 is MNHEY and CDR2 SMNVEV (reference sequence). The CDR3 coding sequence is TGTGCCAGCAGCACAGCCCCCCTTAACTATGGCTACACCTTC. Its translation: CASSTAPLNYGYTF.

This chain connects TRBV11-2 to TRBJ2-1; D uncertain. Germline V gene data show CDR1 as SGHAT and CDR2 as FQNNGV. V lost 2 bases and J 0 bases, leaving 11 bases between the germline ends. The CDR3 is 16 residues long. CDR3 region: CASSLSPFSSYNEQFF. The CDR3 DNA sequence: TGTGCCAGCAGCTTATCACCTTTCAGCTCCTACAATGAGCAGTTCTTC.

This sequence joins TRBV6-5 and TRBJ1-5, with D possibly being TRBD1 (5 bases). V was clipped by 2 bases and J by 7 bases, with 9 bases between them. Germline CDR1 and CDR2: MNHEY and SVGAGI. The CDR3 runs to 13 residues. CDR3 sequence: CASSYAREQPQHF. The CDR3 DNA reads as TGTGCCAGCAGTTACGCCAGGGAACAGCCCCAGCATTTT.

The V call is TRBV19, the J call TRBJ2-5; 7 positions agree with TRBD1. V lost 5 bases and J lost 5; bases outside the gene matches: 5. From germline, CDR1 is LNHDA and CDR2 SQIVND (reference sequence). The CDR3 length is 13 residues. As DNA, the CDR3 is TGTGCCAGTAGTGCAGACAGGGACGAGACCCAGTACTTC. This gives the protein CASSADRDETQYF. Using reference TRBV19 and TRBJ2-5 for the parts outside the CDR3, the full variable domain is DGGITQSPKYLFRKEGQNVTLSCEQNLNHDAMYWYRQDPGQGLRLIYYSQIVNDFQKGDIAEGYSVSREKKESFPLTVTSAQKNPTAFYLCASSADRDETQYFGPGTRLLVL.

This chain joins TRBV19 and TRBJ1-1, with 9 nucleotides matching TRBD1. V lost 7 bases to trimming and J lost 8 bases; unmatched junction nucleotides: 17. The CDR3 spans 16 residues. CDR1 and CDR2 (germline): LNHDA, SQIVND (reference sequence). Here the CDR3 DNA reads TGTGCCAGTACCCTGGGTCATCGGGGAACAGGGGGCGAAGCTTTCTTT. Protein product: CASTLGHRGTGGEAFF.

The CDR3 region has the DNA TGTGCCAGCAGTGACTCCGCGGGAGTGAAGGGAGATACGCAGTATTTT. Protein sequence: CASSDSAGVKGDTQYF. V gene TRBV6-4 combines with J gene TRBJ2-3; 7 positions agree with TRBD2. Trimming removed 0 bases from V and 5 bases from J; junction bases left unmatched: 8. The CDR3 extends over 16 amino acids. CDR1 is MRHNA and CDR2 is SNTAGT in the germline V gene.

The chain carries TRBV5-1 and TRBJ2-7; 10 bases map to TRBD1. The CDR3 is 14 residues long. Germline values: CDR1 SGHRS, CDR2 YFSETQ. V was clipped by 5 bases and J by 6 bases; unmatched bases: 8. The CDR3 sequence is CASRPGTGEGEQYF. CDR3 bases: TGCGCCAGCAGACCCGGGACAGGGGAGGGCGAGCAGTACTTC.

The J gene is TRBJ1-1, the V gene TRBV27, with a possible D match to TRBD1 (6 bases). Trimming removed 5 bases at V and 1 base at J, with 11 bases between. In germline, CDR1 is MNHEY, CDR2 SMNVEV (reference sequence). The CDR3 length is 14 residues. The CDR3 sequence is CASSPIQGNTEAFF. The DNA of the CDR3 is TGTGCCAGCAGTCCCATACAGGGGAACACTGAAGCTTTCTTT.

The J gene is TRBJ2-5, the V gene TRBV6-5; D is possibly TRBD2 (6 bases). The better agreement between TRBJ2-7 and the DNA end casts doubt on the J call. This CDR3 is 14 amino acids long. CDR1 MNHEY and CDR2 SVGAGI come from the germline V gene. Here the CDR3 reads CASSYAGSSYEQYF. As DNA, the CDR3 is TGTGCCAGCAGTTACGCGGGGAGCTCCTACGAGCAGTACTTC.

The V call is TRBV7-3, the J call TRBJ2-1, with 9 bases that match TRBD2. CDR1 is SGHTA, CDR2 FQGTGA, per germline. V lost 5 bases, J lost 10 bases, and 15 bases stayed unmatched. The CDR3 runs 16 residues. CDR3 DNA: TGTGCCAGCAGCCCCCACGCTGGCGGGGGGGCCAGGGAGCAGTTCTTC. It specifies CASSPHAGGGAREQFF.

The chain combines TRBV27 with TRBJ1-1, with a weak D call TRBD1 (6 bases). V lost 8 bases to trimming and J lost 0 bases, with 16 bases between them. This CDR3 is 15 amino acids long. The germline CDR1 and CDR2 sequences are MNHEY and SMNVEV (reference sequence). The DNA of the CDR3 is TGTGCCAGCCAATTGGGGGGGGGCATGAACACTGAAGCTTTCTTT. Amino acids: CASQLGGGMNTEAFF.

The genes are TRBV6-5 and TRBJ1-2; 7 nucleotides align to TRBD1. V shed 6 bases, J shed 6 bases, and the junction held 10 bases outside the gene matches. The V gene's germline CDR1 is MNHEY and CDR2 SVGAGI. The CDR3 spans 14 residues. The CDR3 here is CASSPDRVLNGYTF. As DNA, the CDR3 is TGTGCCAGCAGCCCAGACAGGGTTCTCAATGGCTACACCTTC.

The chain joins TRBV9 to TRBJ1-4, with 7 bases aligning to TRBD1. This CDR3 region has 16 residues. The junction had 8 bases not matched to a gene; V was cut back by 0 bases and J by 6 bases. Germline V gives CDR1 SGDLS, CDR2 YYNGEE. In DNA form, the CDR3 reads TGTGCCAGCAGCGTAGGGATAGGGACAGCCGATGAAAAACTGTTTTTT. Residues: CASSVGIGTADEKLFF.

CDR3 nucleotides: TGTGCCAGCAGTGGGCCACTAGCGGGGGGCGGAGAGACCCAGTACTTC. Protein: CASSGPLAGGGETQYF. This chain joins TRBV6-1 and TRBJ2-5; the match to TRBD2 covers 12 bases. Germline CDR1 is MNHNS and CDR2 is SASEGT. Trimming at V came to 4 bases and at J to 4 bases, leaving 7 bases not matched to a gene. There are 16 residues in the CDR3.

This chain uses TRBV28 with TRBJ1-5, with D hard to call. CDR1 and CDR2 from the germline V gene are MDHEN and SYDVKM. There are 14 residues in the CDR3. The V end was cut by 2 bases, the J end by 6 bases, with 11 bases between. The CDR3 DNA reads as TGTGCCAGCAGTTTAAACGCTGTAGCTCAGCCCCAGCATTTT. The encoded protein is CASSLNAVAQPQHF.

V gene TRBV7-3 combines with J gene TRBJ2-1; TRBD2 matches 11 bases. J lost 5 bases, V lost 5 bases, and 11 bases had no gene match. Germline CDR1 reads SGHTA; CDR2 reads FQGTGA. The CDR3 is made up of 17 amino acids. The CDR3 sequence: CASSILAGGPENNEQFF. DNA for the CDR3: TGTGCCAGCAGCATTTTAGCGGGAGGGCCAGAAAACAATGAGCAGTTCTTC.

This rearrangement joins TRBV19 to TRBJ2-7; 10 bases agree with TRBD2. CDR3 length: 14 amino acids. V was pared by 4 bases and J by 7 bases, with 7 bases of the junction left unmatched. CDR1 and CDR2 from the germline V gene are LNHDA and SQIVND (reference sequence). Written as DNA, the CDR3 is TGTGCCAGTAGTACTCTAGCGGGGGTTAAGGAGCAGTACTTC. Translation gives CASSTLAGVKEQYF.

V usage is TRBV13 and J usage is TRBJ2-7; D is undetermined. The CDR3 runs to 12 residues. CDR1 PRHDT and CDR2 FYEKMQ come from the germline V gene (reference sequence). V lost 5 bases and J lost 2, with 7 bases in between. The CDR3 is CASSLRAYEQYF. CDR3 nucleotides: TGTGCCAGCAGCCTCCGGGCCTACGAGCAGTACTTC.

J is TRBJ1-1 and V is TRBV19; 7 nucleotides agree with TRBD1. The CDR3 is 16 residues long. The V gene end was trimmed by 1 base and the J gene end by 0 bases; junction bases not matched to a gene: 5. Germline-derived CDR1 and CDR2 are LNHDA and SQIVND (reference sequence). The CDR3 coding sequence is TGTGCCAGTAGTATAGCCATGACAGGGCTGAACACTGAAGCTTTCTTT. It is translated as CASSIAMTGLNTEAFF.

This chain joins TRBV9 and TRBJ2-1; 10 bases are a match to TRBD2. The junction had 6 bases not matched to a gene; V was cut back by 2 bases and J by 7 bases. Looked up from germline, CDR1 is SGDLS and CDR2 is YYNGEE. The CDR3 contains 15 residues. DNA for the CDR3: TGTGCCAGCAGCGTCACTAGCGGGATTGGGAATGAGCAGTTCTTC. It is translated as CASSVTSGIGNEQFF.

The V call is TRBV11-3, the J call TRBJ2-1; D is perhaps TRBD1 (5 bases). This CDR3 is 13 amino acids long. Trimming took 1 base from V and 4 from J, leaving 5 bases between them. Germline lookup yields CDR1 SGHNT and CDR2 YENEEA. The CDR3 bases are TGTGCCAGCAGCTTAGGACAGTACAATGAGCAGTTCTTC. It yields the protein CASSLGQYNEQFF.

This chain uses TRBV5-1 with TRBJ2-3; TRBD1 aligns across 8 bases. The CDR3 totals 16 residues. Germline CDR1 and CDR2: SGHRS and YFSETQ. V was clipped by 0 bases and J by 4 bases; unmatched bases: 7. CDR3 nucleotides: TGCGCCAGCAGCTTGGAGGGGGGACAGGCTGCAGATACGCAGTATTTT. As protein: CASSLEGGQAADTQYF.

The chain links TRBV4-2 to TRBJ2-6, with D perhaps matching TRBD1 (5 bases). The CDR3 spans 18 residues. V was shortened by 4 bases and J by 0 bases, with 16 bases between the two germline ends. From germline, CDR1 is LGHNA and CDR2 YNFKEQ. The CDR3 sequence is CASSLSDTLASGANVLTF. CDR3 nucleotide sequence: TGTGCCAGCAGCCTTTCGGACACCCTCGCCTCTGGGGCCAACGTCCTGACTTTC.